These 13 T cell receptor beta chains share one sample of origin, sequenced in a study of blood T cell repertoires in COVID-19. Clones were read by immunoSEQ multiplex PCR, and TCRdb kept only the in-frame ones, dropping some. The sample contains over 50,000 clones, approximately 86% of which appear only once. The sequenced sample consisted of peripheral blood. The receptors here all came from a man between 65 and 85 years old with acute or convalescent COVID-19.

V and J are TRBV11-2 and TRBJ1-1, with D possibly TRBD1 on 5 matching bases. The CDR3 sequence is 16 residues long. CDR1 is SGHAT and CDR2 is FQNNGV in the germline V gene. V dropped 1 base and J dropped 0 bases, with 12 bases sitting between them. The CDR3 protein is CASSLGRGYMNTEAFF. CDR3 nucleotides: TGTGCCAGCAGCTTAGGGCGGGGGTACATGAACACTGAAGCTTTCTTT.

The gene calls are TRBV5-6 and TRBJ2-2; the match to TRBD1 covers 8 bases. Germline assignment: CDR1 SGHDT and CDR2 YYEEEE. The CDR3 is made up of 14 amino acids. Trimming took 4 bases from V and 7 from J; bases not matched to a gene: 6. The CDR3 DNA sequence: TGTGCCAGCAGCGGTCCGACAGGGGTCGGGGAGCTGTTTTTT. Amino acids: CASSGPTGVGELFF.

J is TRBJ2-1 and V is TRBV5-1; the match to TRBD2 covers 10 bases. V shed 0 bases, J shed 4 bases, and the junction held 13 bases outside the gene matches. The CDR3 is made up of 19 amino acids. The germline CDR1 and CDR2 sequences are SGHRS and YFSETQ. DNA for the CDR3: TGCGCCAGCAGCTTGGTCCCTCCATCACTAGCGGGGTCTTACAATGAGCAGTTCTTC. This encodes CASSLVPPSLAGSYNEQFF.

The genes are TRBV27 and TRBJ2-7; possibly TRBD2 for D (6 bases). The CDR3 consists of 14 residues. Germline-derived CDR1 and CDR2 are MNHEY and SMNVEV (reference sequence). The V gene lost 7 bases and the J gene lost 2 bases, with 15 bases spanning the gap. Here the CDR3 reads CASKMGGLTYEQYF. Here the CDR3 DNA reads TGTGCCAGCAAAATGGGGGGTCTAACCTACGAGCAGTACTTC.

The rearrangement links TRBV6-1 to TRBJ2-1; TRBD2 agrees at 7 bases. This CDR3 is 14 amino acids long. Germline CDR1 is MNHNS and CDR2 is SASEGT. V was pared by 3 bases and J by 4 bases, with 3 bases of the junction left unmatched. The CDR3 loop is CASSETSRYNEQFF. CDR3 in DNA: TGTGCCAGCAGTGAGACTAGCAGATACAATGAGCAGTTCTTC.

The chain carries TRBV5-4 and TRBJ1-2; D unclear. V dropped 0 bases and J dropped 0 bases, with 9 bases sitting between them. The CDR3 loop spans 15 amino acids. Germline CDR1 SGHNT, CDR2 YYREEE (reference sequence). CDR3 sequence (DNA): TGTGCCAGCAGCTTGGGGCGGCCCTCTAACTATGGCTACACCTTC. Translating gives CASSLGRPSNYGYTF.

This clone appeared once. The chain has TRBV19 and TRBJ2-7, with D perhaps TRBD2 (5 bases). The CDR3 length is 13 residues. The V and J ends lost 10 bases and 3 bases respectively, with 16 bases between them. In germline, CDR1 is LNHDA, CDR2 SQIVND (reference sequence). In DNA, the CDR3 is TGTGCCACCTCGGGCCAGAGGGACTACGAGCAGTACTTC. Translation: CATSGQRDYEQYF.

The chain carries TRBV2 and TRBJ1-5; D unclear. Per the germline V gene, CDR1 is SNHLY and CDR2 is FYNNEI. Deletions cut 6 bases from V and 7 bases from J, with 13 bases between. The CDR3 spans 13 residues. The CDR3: CASRGGSGQPQHF. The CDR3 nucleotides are TGTGCCAGCAGAGGTGGCTCCGGGCAGCCCCAGCATTTT.

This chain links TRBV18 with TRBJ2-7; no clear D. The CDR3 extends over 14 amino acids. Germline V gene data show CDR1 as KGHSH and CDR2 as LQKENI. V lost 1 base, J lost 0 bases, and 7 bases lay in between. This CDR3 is CASSPLGSSYEQYF. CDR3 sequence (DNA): TGTGCCAGCTCACCACTCGGGTCCTCCTACGAGCAGTACTTC.

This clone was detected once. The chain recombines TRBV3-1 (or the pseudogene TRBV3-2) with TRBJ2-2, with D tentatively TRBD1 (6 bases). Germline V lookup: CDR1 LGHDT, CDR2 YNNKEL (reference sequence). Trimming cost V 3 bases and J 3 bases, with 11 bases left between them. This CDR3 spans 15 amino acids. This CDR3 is CASSHWGPDTGELFF. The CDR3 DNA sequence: TGTGCCAGCAGCCATTGGGGGCCGGACACCGGGGAGCTGTTTTTT.

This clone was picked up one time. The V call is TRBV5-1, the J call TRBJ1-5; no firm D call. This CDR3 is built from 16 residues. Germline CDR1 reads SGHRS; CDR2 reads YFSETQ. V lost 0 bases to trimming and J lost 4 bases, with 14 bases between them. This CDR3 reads CASSLAELGGNQPQHF. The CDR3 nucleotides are TGCGCCAGCAGCTTGGCCGAACTAGGAGGGAATCAGCCCCAGCATTTT.

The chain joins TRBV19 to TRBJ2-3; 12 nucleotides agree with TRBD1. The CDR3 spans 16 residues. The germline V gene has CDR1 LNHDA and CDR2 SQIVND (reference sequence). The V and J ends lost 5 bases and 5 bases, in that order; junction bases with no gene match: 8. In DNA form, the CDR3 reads TGTGCCAGTAGTCAAATTGGGACAGGGGGCGTAGATACGCAGTATTTT. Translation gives CASSQIGTGGVDTQYF. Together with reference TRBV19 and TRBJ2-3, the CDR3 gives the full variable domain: DGGITQSPKYLFRKEGQNVTLSCEQNLNHDAMYWYRQDPGQGLRLIYYSQIVNDFQKGDIAEGYSVSREKKESFPLTVTSAQKNPTAFYLCASSQIGTGGVDTQYFGPGTRLTVL.

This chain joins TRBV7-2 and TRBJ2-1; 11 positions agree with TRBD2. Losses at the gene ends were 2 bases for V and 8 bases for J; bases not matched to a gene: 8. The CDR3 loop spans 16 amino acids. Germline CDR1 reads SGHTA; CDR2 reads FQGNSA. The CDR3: CASSLSSGGTIYEQFF. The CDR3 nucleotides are TGTGCCAGCAGCTTATCTAGCGGGGGGACTATCTATGAGCAGTTCTTC. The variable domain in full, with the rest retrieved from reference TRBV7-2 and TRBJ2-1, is GAGVSQSPSNKVTEKGKDVELRCDPISGHTALYWYRQSLGQGLEFLIYFQGNSAPDKSGLPSDRFSAERTGGSVSTLTIQRTQQEDSAVYLCASSLSSGGTIYEQFFGPGTRLTVL.